This T cell receptor beta chain came from a study of CD8+ T cells in alopecia areata. The CDR3 sequence is 12 residues long. V was shortened by 6 bases and J by 1 base, with 9 bases between the two germline ends. Per the germline V gene, CDR1 is SQVTM and CDR2 is ANQGSEA. Investigators isolated RNA and reverse transcribed it into cDNA to act as the sequencing template. Only in-frame clones appear in the TCRdb table, and some are missing; sequencing was by immunoSEQ multiplex PCR. The profile shows approximately 65,000 clones, about half of them singletons. The gene calls are TRBV29-1 and TRBJ1-1, with no clear D. This specimen consisted of CD8+ T cells sorted from blood, obtained at week 0. The TCR was taken from a human donor with alopecia areata. CDR3 protein: CSVRTSNTEAFF. The CDR3, as DNA: TGCAGCGTAAGGACGTCGAACACTGAAGCTTTCTTT.